This T cell receptor beta chain appears in the sequencing data of a study of shared clonotypes between healthy human individuals. The assay was immunoSEQ multiplex PCR, and TCRdb's table has in-frame clones only and misses some. Of 1 million to 1.2 million clones in the sample, 60% to 80% were seen once. The ends were cut back, 5 bases at V and 6 bases at J, with 14 bases in the middle. The germline gives CDR1 SGHTA, CDR2 FQGNSA. The CDR3 contains 13 residues. The origin of this receptor is a man aged 18 to 29 in good health. Some clones in this sample may be carry-over from other donors' samples. Input material: memory CD4+ T cells from PBMCs. This sample's subset: CD45RA-negative fraction. The genes are TRBV7-2 and TRBJ2-7; no clear D gene. The CDR3 region is CASSPHVGREQYF. The CDR3 nucleotides are TGTGCCAGCAGCCCCCACGTCGGGCGCGAGCAGTACTTC. Complete variable domain (other parts from reference TRBV7-2 and TRBJ2-7): GAGVSQSPSNKVTEKGKDVELRCDPISGHTALYWYRQSLGQGLEFLIYFQGNSAPDKSGLPSDRFSAERTGGSVSTLTIQRTQQEDSAVYLCASSPHVGREQYFGPGTRLTVT.